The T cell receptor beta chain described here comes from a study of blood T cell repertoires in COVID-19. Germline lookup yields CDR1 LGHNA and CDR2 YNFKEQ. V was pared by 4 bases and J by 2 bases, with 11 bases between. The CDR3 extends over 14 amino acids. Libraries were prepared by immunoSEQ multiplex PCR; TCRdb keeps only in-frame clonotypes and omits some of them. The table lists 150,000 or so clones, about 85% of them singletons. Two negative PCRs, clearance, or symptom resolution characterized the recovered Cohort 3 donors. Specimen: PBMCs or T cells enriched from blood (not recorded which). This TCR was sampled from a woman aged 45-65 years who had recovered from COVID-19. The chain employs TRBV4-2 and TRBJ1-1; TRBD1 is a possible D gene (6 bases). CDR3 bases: TGTGCCAGCAGCCCCGGGACACTCAACACTGAAGCTTTCTTT. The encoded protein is CASSPGTLNTEAFF.